These 19 T cell receptor beta chains were all obtained from the same sample, sequenced in a study of PD-L1 blockade in urothelial cancer. Libraries were prepared by immunoSEQ multiplex PCR; TCRdb keeps only in-frame clonotypes and omits some of them. Among just over 50,000 clones listed, more than 75% were seen once. The input for sequencing was PBMCs, taken around atezolizumab (anti-PD-L1) treatment. These TCRs come from a man aged 60-69 years with urothelial cancer.

The chain employs TRBV10-3 and TRBJ2-3; TRBD1 aligns across 8 bases. Per the germline V gene, CDR1 is ENHRY and CDR2 is SYGVKD. V trimming: 4 bases; J trimming: 6 bases; junction bases outside the gene matches: 9. The CDR3 has 15 amino acids. The CDR3: CAISAITGGVDTQYF. CDR3 bases: TGTGCCATCAGTGCAATAACAGGGGGTGTCGATACGCAGTATTTT.

There are a few counts of this clone. The genes are TRBV6-5 and TRBJ2-3; TRBD1 is a possible D gene (7 bases). CDR3 length: 15 residues. V was clipped by 8 bases and J by 6 bases, with 21 bases between them. Germline CDR1 MNHEY, CDR2 SVGAGI. The CDR3 loop is CASALGGGGEDTQYF. The CDR3, as DNA: TGTGCCAGCGCCCTAGGTGGAGGGGGCGAGGATACGCAGTATTTT.

V and J are TRBV27 and TRBJ1-5, with TRBD1 as a possible D gene (6 bases). The CDR3 extends over 20 amino acids. V was shortened by 6 bases and J by 5 bases, with 32 bases between the two germline ends. The germline CDR1 and CDR2 sequences are MNHEY and SMNVEV (reference sequence). CDR3 sequence reads: CASRPRVGNDRLPIYQPQHF. The CDR3 nucleotides are TGTGCCAGCAGGCCCAGGGTCGGGAATGACAGGTTACCCATTTATCAGCCCCAGCATTTT.

The chain recombines TRBV15 with TRBJ2-2; D call uncertain. This CDR3 is 15 amino acids long. V lost 0 bases and J 3 bases, leaving 8 bases between the germline ends. CDR1 and CDR2 (germline): LNHNV, YYDKDF (reference sequence). As DNA, the CDR3 is TGTGCCACCAGCAGAGACTTAGTAGACACCGGGGAGCTGTTTTTT. Residues: CATSRDLVDTGELFF.

The CDR3 sequence: CASSEAGVGLLFF. In DNA form, the CDR3 reads TGTGCCAGCAGTGAAGCAGGGGTCGGCCTACTGTTTTTT. This rearrangement joins TRBV6-1 to TRBJ1-4; maybe TRBD1 (5 bases). V dropped 0 bases and J dropped 13 bases, with 12 bases sitting between them. The CDR3 runs to 13 residues. Germline lookup yields CDR1 MNHNS and CDR2 SASEGT.

This CDR3 reads CASSLDQGLTDTQYF. CDR3 bases: TGTGCCAGCAGCTTAGATCAGGGACTAACCGATACGCAGTATTTT. The chain couples TRBV11-2 to TRBJ2-3; 7 bases fit TRBD2. The V and J ends lost 0 bases and 6 bases, in that order; junction bases with no gene match: 6. This CDR3 has 15 amino acids. From germline, CDR1 is SGHAT and CDR2 FQNNGV.

The chain couples TRBV2 to TRBJ2-2; 9 positions agree with TRBD1. V was pared by 8 bases and J by 6 bases, with 7 bases of the junction left unmatched. Germline values: CDR1 SNHLY, CDR2 FYNNEI. CDR3 length equals 14 residues. The CDR3 spells CASVRDRAAGELFF. The CDR3 nucleotides are TGTGCCAGCGTCCGGGACAGGGCCGCCGGGGAGCTGTTTTTT.

The V gene is TRBV18, the J gene TRBJ2-2; no definite D call. Germline V gene sequence: CDR1 KGHSH, CDR2 LQKENI. V lost 2 bases and J 3 bases, leaving 7 bases between the germline ends. This CDR3 is 14 amino acids long. The CDR3 DNA reads as TGTGCCAGCTCACCAGGGCAGGACACCGGGGAGCTGTTTTTT. Translating gives CASSPGQDTGELFF.

With respect to this clone: The same CDR3 also results from other DNA sequences found in this sample. The chain combines TRBV7-8 with TRBJ2-7; 7 bases are shared with TRBD1. The CDR3 sequence is 15 residues long. V shed 4 bases, J shed 1 base, and the junction held 7 bases outside the gene matches. Germline CDR1 is SGHVS and CDR2 is FQNEAQ. This CDR3 reads CASSSRGRSSYEQYF. The CDR3 nucleotides are TGTGCCAGCAGCTCAAGGGGGCGATCATCCTACGAGCAGTACTTC. Looking up the rest from reference TRBV7-8 and TRBJ2-7 gives the full variable domain: GAGVSQSPRYKVAKRGQDVALRCDPISGHVSLFWYQQALGQGPEFLTYFQNEAQLDKSGLPSDRFFAERPEGSVSTLKIQRTQQEDSAVYLCASSSRGRSSYEQYFGPGTRLTVT.

The gene calls are TRBV4-1 and TRBJ1-3, with 9 bases that match TRBD1. Per the germline V gene, CDR1 is MGHRA and CDR2 is YSYEKL. This CDR3 has 15 residues. J was trimmed by 4 bases and V by 2 bases; bases with no gene match: 3. The CDR3 sequence is CASSQRTGEGNTIYF. In nucleotides, the CDR3 is TGCGCCAGCAGCCAACGGACAGGGGAGGGAAACACCATATATTTT.

The CDR3 nucleotides read TGTGCCAGTAAATCGTTAGGACAGCAAGAGACCCAGTACTTC. Its protein is CASKSLGQQETQYF. The gene calls are TRBV19 and TRBJ2-5; the D gene is possibly TRBD1 (6 bases). Trimming removed 7 bases at V and 2 bases at J, with 14 bases between. CDR1 and CDR2 from the germline V gene are LNHDA and SQIVND (reference sequence). CDR3 length: 14 residues.

The V and J genes are TRBV9 and TRBJ1-4; D gene uncertain. Germline V gene sequence: CDR1 SGDLS, CDR2 YYNGEE. The CDR3 length is 14 residues. Trimming removed 3 bases from V and 2 bases from J, with 8 bases in between. The CDR3 spells CASSATVTNEKLFF. CDR3 sequence (DNA): TGTGCCAGCAGCGCTACGGTTACTAATGAAAAACTGTTTTTT. Complete variable domain (other parts from reference TRBV9 and TRBJ1-4): DSGVTQTPKHLITATGQRVTLRCSPRSGDLSVYWYQQSLDQGLQFLIQYYNGEERAKGNILERFSAQQFPDLHSELNLSSLELGDSALYFCASSATVTNEKLFFGSGTQLSVL.

The gene calls are TRBV7-2 and TRBJ1-1; maybe TRBD1 (6 bases). Germline loops: CDR1 SGHTA, CDR2 FQGNSA. The CDR3 totals 15 residues. V lost 5 bases to trimming and J lost 1 base, with 14 bases between them. CDR3 protein: CASSLRQATNTEAFF. The CDR3, as DNA: TGTGCCAGCAGCCTCCGACAGGCTACGAACACTGAAGCTTTCTTT.

In its sample, this clone was seen once. The chain joins TRBV4-1 to TRBJ2-7; TRBD1 might be the D (6 bases). Germline CDR1 and CDR2: MGHRA and YSYEKL. The CDR3 has 15 amino acids. V gave up 4 bases and J gave up 4 bases, with 17 bases separating them. The CDR3 nucleotides are TGCGCCAGCAGCCTTAACCTAGGGGGTTCTTACGAGCAGTACTTC. This codes for CASSLNLGGSYEQYF.

This sequence joins TRBV10-3 and TRBJ2-7, with a possible D match to TRBD2 (6 bases). This CDR3 region has 13 residues. The ends were cut back, 3 bases at V and 3 bases at J, with 9 bases in the middle. Germline V lookup: CDR1 ENHRY, CDR2 SYGVKD. CDR3: CAISDGTVYEQYF. For the CDR3, the DNA is TGTGCCATCAGTGATGGGACTGTCTACGAGCAGTACTTC.

J is TRBJ1-1 and V is TRBV11-3; 9 bases map to TRBD1. Germline loops: CDR1 SGHNT, CDR2 YENEEA. The CDR3 consists of 15 residues. The J segment lost 4 bases and the V segment lost 0 bases, leaving 3 bases of the junction unmatched. As DNA, the CDR3 is TGTGCCAGCAGCTTAGAGGGACAGGGAGGCACTGAAGCTTTCTTT. It codes for CASSLEGQGGTEAFF.

J is TRBJ1-1 and V is TRBV6-4; TRBD1 is a possible D gene (6 bases). The germline CDR1 and CDR2 sequences are MRHNA and SNTAGT. CDR3 size: 13 residues. The V end lost 2 bases, the J end lost 6 bases, and 10 bases lay between the germline ends. CDR3 protein: CASSDPTGSEAFF. In nucleotides, the CDR3 is TGTGCCAGCAGTGACCCGACAGGATCTGAAGCTTTCTTT.

The gene calls are TRBV30 and TRBJ1-3; D may be TRBD1 (6 bases). This CDR3 spans 16 amino acids. CDR1 is GTSNPN and CDR2 is SVGIG in the germline V gene (reference sequence). The ends were cut back, 1 base at V and 4 bases at J, with 17 bases in the middle. As DNA, the CDR3 is TGTGCCTGGAGTGGACCTAGGACAGCGCAGGGAAACACCATATATTTT. Encoded protein: CAWSGPRTAQGNTIYF. The whole variable domain, remainder taken from reference TRBV30 and TRBJ1-3, is SQTIHQWPATLVQPVGSPLSLECTVEGTSNPNLYWYRQAAGRGLQLLFYSVGIGQISSEVPQNLSASRPQDRQFILSSKKLLLSDSGFYLCAWSGPRTAQGNTIYFGEGSWLTVV.

The V call is TRBV7-2, the J call TRBJ1-4; D is possibly TRBD1 (6 bases). Germline CDR1 is SGHTA and CDR2 is FQGNSA. The CDR3 is made up of 19 amino acids. V was trimmed by 5 bases and J by 0 bases, leaving 22 bases between them. The CDR3 nucleotides read TGTGCCAGCAGCCCTAAAGGGGGTCTGAAGGAGGCAACTAATGAAAAACTGTTTTTT. Its translation is CASSPKGGLKEATNEKLFF.